These T cell receptor beta chains were read from a single sample in a study of technical replicates of blood from a handful of donors. The data were produced by immunoSEQ multiplex PCR, yet TCRdb's version contains in-frame clones alone and is incomplete. Found here are tens of thousands of clones, 91% of them singletons; the top ten hold around 0.24%. Sequencing input: T cells isolated from PBMCs. These receptors were collected from a human donor in good health. Each CDR3 is given with its conserved first and last residue.

V gene | CDR3 protein
TRBV30 | CALSRTGSGNTIYF
TRBV11-1 | CASSLLSYEQYF
TRBV7-2 | CASSLRTSGGFSYNEQFF
TRBV5-6 | CASSHRGTTWEETQYF
TRBV6-4 | CASSDGQGTNGYTF
TRBV11-2 | CASSRGPSGGWGGETQYF
TRBV4-1 | CASSQWTSAPADEQYF
TRBV5-1 | CASSLDGLPAYEQYF
TRBV2 | CASSEGGTGINEKLFF
TRBV7-9 | CASSSLVQINTEAFF
TRBV5-4 | CASSLVRGLYNEQFF
TRBV18 | CASSPMGAAGNTIYF
TRBV19 | CASTSTGGEKLFF
TRBV19 | CASSERGFTDTQYF